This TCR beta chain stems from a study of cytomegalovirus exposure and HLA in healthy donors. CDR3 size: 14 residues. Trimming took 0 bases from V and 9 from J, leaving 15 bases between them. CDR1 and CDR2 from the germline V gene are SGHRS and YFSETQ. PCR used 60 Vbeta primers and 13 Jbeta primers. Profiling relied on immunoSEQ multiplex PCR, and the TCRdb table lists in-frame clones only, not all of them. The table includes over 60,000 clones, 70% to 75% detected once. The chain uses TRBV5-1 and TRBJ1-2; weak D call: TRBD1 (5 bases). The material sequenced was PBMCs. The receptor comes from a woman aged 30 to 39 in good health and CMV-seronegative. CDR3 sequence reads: CASSLGQGAMSYTF. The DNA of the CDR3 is TGCGCCAGCAGCTTGGGACAAGGGGCCATGAGCTACACCTTC.